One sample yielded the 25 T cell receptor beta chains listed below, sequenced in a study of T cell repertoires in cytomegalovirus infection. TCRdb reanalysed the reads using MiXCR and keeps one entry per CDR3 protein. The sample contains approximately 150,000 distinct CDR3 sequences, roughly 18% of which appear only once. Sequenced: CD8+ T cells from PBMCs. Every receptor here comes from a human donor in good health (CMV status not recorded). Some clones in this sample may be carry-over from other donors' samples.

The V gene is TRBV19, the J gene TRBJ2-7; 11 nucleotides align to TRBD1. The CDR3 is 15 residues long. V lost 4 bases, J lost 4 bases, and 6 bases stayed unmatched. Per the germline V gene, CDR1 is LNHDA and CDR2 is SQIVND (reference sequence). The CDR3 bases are TGTGCCAGTAGTACCATGGACAGGGGGCAGTACGAGCAGTACTTC. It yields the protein CASSTMDRGQYEQYF. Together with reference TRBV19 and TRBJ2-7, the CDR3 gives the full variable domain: DGGITQSPKYLFRKEGQNVTLSCEQNLNHDAMYWYRQDPGQGLRLIYYSQIVNDFQKGDIAEGYSVSREKKESFPLTVTSAQKNPTAFYLCASSTMDRGQYEQYFGPGTRLTVT.

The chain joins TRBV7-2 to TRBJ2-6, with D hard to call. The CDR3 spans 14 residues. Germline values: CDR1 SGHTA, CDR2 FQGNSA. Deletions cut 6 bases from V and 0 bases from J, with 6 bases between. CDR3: CASRDLSGANVLTF. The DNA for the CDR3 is TGTGCCAGCAGGGATCTCTCTGGGGCCAACGTCCTGACTTTC.

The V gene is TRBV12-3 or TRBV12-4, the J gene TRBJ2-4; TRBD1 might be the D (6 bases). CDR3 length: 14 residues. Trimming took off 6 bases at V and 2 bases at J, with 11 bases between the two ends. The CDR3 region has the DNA TGTGCCAGCAGAGTAGGGGGTACCAAAAACATTCAGTACTTC. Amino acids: CASRVGGTKNIQYF.

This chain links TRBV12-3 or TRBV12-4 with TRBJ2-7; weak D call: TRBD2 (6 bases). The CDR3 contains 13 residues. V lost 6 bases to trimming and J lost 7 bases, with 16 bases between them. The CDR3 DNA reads TGTGCCAGCAGCCCCTCGGAGGGGTGGGAGCAGTACTTC. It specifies CASSPSEGWEQYF.

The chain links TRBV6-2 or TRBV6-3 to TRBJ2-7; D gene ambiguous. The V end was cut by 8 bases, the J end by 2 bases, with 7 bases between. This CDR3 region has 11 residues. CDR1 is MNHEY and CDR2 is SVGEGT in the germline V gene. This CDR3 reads CASASAYEQYF. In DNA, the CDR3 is TGTGCCAGCGCCTCCGCCTACGAGCAGTACTTC.

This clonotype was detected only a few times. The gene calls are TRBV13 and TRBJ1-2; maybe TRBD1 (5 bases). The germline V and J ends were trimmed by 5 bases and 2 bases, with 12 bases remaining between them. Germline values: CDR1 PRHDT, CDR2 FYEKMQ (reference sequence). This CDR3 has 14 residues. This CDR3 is CASSEGRGNYGYTF. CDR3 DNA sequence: TGTGCCAGCAGCGAGGGGCGTGGGAACTATGGCTACACCTTC.

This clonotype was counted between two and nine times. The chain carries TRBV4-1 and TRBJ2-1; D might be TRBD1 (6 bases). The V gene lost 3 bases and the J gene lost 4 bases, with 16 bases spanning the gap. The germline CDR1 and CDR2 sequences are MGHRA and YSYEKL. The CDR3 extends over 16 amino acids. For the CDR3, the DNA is TGCGCCAGCAGCCAGTCTACGGGAAGGGGGTACAATGAGCAGTTCTTC. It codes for CASSQSTGRGYNEQFF.

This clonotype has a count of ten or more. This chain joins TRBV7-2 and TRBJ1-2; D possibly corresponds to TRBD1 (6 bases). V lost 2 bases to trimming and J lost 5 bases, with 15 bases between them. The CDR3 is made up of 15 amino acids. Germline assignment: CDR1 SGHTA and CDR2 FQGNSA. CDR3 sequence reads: CASSLYPGDTYGYTF. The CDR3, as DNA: TGTGCCAGCAGCTTATATCCAGGGGACACGTATGGCTACACCTTC. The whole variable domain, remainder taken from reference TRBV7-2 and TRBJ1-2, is GAGVSQSPSNKVTEKGKDVELRCDPISGHTALYWYRQSLGQGLEFLIYFQGNSAPDKSGLPSDRFSAERTGGSVSTLTIQRTQQEDSAVYLCASSLYPGDTYGYTFGSGTRLTVV.

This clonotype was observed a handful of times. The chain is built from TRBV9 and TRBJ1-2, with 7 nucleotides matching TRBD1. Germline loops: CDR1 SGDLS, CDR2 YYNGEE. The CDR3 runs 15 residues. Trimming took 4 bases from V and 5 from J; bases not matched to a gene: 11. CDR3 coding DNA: TGTGCCAGCAGCCCCCTCACCGACAGGGAATATGGCTACACCTTC. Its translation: CASSPLTDREYGYTF.

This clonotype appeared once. CDR3 residues: CASSVTSGSNNEQFF. For the CDR3, the DNA is TGTGCCAGCAGTGTAACTAGCGGGAGCAACAATGAGCAGTTCTTC. The chain recombines TRBV9 with TRBJ2-1; 11 bases are a match to TRBD2. The CDR3 covers 15 residues. CDR1 SGDLS and CDR2 YYNGEE come from the germline V gene. V lost 5 bases, J lost 5 bases, and 6 bases stayed unmatched.

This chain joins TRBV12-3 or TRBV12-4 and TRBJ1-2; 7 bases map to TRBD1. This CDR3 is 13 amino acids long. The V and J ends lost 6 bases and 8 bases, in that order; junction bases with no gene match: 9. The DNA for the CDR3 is TGTGCCAGCAGGGGAACAGGGGTGGAGGGCTACACCTTC. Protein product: CASRGTGVEGYTF.

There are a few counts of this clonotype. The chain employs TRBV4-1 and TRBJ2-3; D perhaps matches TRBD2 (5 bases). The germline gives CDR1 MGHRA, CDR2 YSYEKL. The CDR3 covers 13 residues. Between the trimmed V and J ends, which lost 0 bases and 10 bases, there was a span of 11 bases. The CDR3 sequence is CASSQDPRTPQYF. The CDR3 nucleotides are TGCGCCAGCAGCCAAGATCCCAGGACTCCGCAGTATTTT.

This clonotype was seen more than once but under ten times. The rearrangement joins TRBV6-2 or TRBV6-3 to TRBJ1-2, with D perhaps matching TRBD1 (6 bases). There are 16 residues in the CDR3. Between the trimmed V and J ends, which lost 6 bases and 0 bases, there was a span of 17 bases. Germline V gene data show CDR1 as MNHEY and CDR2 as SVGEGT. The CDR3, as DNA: TGTGCCAGCAGGCCTCCAGGGGCCATCTCTAACTATGGCTACACCTTC. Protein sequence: CASRPPGAISNYGYTF.

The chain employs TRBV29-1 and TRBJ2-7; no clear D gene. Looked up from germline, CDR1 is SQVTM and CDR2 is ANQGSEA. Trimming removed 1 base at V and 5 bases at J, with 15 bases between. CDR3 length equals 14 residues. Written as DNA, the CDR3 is TGCAGCGTTGAAGGGTTCGAGCCCGAGGACGAGCAGTACTTC. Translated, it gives CSVEGFEPEDEQYF.

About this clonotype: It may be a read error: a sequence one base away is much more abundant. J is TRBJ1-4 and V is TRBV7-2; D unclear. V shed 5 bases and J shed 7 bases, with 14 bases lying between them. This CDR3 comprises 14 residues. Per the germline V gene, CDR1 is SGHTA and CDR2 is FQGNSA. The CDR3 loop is CASSLTERIEKLFF. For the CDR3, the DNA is TGTGCCAGCAGCCTCACAGAGAGAATTGAAAAACTGTTTTTT.

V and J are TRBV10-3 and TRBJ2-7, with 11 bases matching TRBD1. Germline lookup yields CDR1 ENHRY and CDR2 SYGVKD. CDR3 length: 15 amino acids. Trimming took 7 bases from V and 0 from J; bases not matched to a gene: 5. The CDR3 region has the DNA TGTGCCATCAAGACCGGGACAGGGGGCTCCTACGAGCAGTACTTC. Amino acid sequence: CAIKTGTGGSYEQYF.

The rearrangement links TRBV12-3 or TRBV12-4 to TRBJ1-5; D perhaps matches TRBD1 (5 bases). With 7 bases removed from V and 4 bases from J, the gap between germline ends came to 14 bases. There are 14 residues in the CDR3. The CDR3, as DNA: TGTGCCAGCAATGGGCAGGGACTAAATCAGCCCCAGCATTTT. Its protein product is CASNGQGLNQPQHF.

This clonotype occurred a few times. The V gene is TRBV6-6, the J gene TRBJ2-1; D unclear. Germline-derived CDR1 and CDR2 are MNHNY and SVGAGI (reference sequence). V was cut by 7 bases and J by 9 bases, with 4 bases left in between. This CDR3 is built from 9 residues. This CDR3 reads CASNGEQFF. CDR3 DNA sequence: TGTGCCAGCAACGGTGAGCAGTTCTTC.

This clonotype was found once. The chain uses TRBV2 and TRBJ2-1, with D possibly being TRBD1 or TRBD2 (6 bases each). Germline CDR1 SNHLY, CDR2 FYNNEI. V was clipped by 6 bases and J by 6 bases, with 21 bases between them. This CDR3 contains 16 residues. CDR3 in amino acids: CASSRLGGTFANEQFF. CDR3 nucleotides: TGTGCCAGCAGCAGACTAGGGGGAACTTTCGCCAATGAGCAGTTCTTC.

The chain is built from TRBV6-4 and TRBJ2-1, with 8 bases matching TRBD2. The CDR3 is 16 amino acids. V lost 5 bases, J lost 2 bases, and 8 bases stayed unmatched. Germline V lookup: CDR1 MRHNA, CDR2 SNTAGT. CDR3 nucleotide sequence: TGTGCCAGCAGTAACGGGCCGGGAGGGACCTACAATGAGCAGTTCTTC. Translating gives CASSNGPGGTYNEQFF.

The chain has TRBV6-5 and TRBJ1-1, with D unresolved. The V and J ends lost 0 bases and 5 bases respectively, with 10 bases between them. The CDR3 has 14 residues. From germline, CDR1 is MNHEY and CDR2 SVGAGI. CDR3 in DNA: TGTGCCAGCAGTTACTCATCCGGACTTACTGAAGCTTTCTTT. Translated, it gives CASSYSSGLTEAFF.

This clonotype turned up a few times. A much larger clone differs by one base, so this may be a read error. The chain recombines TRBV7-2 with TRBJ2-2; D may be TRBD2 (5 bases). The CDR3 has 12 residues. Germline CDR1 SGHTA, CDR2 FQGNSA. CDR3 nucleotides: TGTGCCAGCAGCTCTTACACCGGGAAGCTGTTTTTT. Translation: CASSSYTGKLFF. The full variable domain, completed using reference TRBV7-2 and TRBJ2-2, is GAGVSQSPSNKVTEKGKDVELRCDPISGHTALYWYRQSLGQGLEFLIYFQGNSAPDKSGLPSDRFSAERTGGSVSTLTIQRTQQEDSAVYLCASSSYTGKLFFGEGSRLTVL.

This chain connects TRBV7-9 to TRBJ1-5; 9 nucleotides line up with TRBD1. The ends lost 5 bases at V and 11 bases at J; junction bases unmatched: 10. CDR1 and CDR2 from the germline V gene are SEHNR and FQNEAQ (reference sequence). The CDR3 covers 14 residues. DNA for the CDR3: TGTGCCAGCAGCGGGACAGGGACGGTGGAAGCCCAGCATTTT. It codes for CASSGTGTVEAQHF.

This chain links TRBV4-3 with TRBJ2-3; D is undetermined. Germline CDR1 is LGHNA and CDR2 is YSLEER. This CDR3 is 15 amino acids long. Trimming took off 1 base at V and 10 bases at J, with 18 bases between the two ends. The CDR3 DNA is TGCGCCAGCAGCCAAGCAACGGACCTCACCATACCGCAGTATTTT. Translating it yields CASSQATDLTIPQYF.

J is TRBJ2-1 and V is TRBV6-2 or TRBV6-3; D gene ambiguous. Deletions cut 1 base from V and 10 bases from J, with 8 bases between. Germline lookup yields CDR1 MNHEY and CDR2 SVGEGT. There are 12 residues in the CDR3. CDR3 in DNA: TGTGCCAGCAGTTACTGGCTGGGAGAGCAGTTCTTC. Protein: CASSYWLGEQFF.